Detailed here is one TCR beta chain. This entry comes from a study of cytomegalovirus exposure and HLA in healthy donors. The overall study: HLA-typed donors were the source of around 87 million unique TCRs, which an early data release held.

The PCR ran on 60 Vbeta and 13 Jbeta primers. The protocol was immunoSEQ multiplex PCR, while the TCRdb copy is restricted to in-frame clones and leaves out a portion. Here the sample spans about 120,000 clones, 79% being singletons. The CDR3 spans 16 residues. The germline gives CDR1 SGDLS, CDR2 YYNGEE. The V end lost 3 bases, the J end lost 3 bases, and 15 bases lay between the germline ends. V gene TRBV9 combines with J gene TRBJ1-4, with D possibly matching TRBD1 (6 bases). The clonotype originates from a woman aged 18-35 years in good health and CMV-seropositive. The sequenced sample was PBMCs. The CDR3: CASSGSQGRANEKLFF. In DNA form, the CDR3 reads TGTGCCAGCAGCGGATCACAGGGAAGGGCTAATGAAAAACTGTTTTTT.